This TCR beta chain was identified during a study of blood T cell repertoires in COVID-19. Study-level information: The United States, Italy and Spain supplied acute and convalescent COVID-19 samples. PBMCs, B-cell-depleted T cells, or T cells provided the cDNA or gDNA that made up the material.

In the original analysis: Quantification of nucleated cells was approximated via reference gene primer amplification. Sequenced by immunoSEQ multiplex PCR; TCRdb stores in-frame clones only, minus some. Clonal size and the V and J genes are those of that table, whereas D and trimming came from the DNA. The sample gives around 300,000 clones, under 90% of which show up once; approximately 0.94% is in the top ten. Germline CDR1 and CDR2: LNHDA and SQIVND (reference sequence). The CDR3 extends over 15 amino acids. Losses at the gene ends were 7 bases for V and 4 bases for J; bases not matched to a gene: 10.

This clonotype was sampled from a woman in her thirties or forties who had recovered from COVID-19. The sample comprised peripheral blood. The chain couples TRBV19 to TRBJ2-5, with 9 bases aligning to TRBD2. CDR3 bases: TGTGCCAGTACCCCGTTTAGCGGGAGCCCAGAGACCCAGTACTTC. Protein product: CASTPFSGSPETQYF.